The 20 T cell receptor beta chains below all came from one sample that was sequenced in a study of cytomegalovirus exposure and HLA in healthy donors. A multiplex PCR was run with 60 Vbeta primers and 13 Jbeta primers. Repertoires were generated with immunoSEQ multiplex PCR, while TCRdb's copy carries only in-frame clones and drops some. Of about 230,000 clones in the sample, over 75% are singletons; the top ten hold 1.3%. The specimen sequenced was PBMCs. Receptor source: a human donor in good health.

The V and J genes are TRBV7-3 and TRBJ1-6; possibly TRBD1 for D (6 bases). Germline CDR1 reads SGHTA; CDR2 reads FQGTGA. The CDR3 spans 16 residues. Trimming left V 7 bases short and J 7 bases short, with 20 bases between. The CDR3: CASTLGGQGGNSPLHF. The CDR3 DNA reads TGTGCCAGCACCCTCGGGGGGCAGGGAGGAAATTCACCCCTCCACTTT.

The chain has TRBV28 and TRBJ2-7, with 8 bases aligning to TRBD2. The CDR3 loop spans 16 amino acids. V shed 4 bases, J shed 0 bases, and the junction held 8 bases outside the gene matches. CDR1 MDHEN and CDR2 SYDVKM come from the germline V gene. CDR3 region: CASSSPRSGGSYEQYF. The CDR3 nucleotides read TGTGCCAGCAGTTCCCCCCGGAGCGGGGGCTCCTACGAGCAGTACTTC.

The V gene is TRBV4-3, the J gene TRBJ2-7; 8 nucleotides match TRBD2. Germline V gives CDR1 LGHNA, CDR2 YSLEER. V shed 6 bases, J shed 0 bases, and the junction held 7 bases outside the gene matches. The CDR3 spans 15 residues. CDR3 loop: CASSTLAGDSYEQYF. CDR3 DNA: TGCGCCAGCAGTACCCTAGCGGGCGACTCCTACGAGCAGTACTTC.

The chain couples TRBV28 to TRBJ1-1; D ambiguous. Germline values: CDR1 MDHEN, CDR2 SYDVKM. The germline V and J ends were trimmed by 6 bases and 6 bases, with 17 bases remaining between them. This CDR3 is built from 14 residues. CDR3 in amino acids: CASSLESGNSEAFF. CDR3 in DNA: TGTGCCAGCAGCCTAGAGAGCGGAAACTCTGAAGCTTTCTTT.

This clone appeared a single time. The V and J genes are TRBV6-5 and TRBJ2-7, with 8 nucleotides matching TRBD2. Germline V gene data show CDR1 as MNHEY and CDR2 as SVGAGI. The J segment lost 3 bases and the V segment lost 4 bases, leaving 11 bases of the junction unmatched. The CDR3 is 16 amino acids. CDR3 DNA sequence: TGTGCCAGCAGTTTAATGGACGGCGGGAGGTACTACGAGCAGTACTTC. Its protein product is CASSLMDGGRYYEQYF.

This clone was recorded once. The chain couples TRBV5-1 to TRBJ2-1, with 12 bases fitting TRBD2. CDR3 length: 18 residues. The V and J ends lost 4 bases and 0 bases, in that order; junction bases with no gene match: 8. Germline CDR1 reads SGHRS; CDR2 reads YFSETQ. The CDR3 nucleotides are TGCGCCAGCAGCCCGGGCGGGACTAGCGGGTCCTCCTACAATGAGCAGTTCTTC. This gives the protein CASSPGGTSGSSYNEQFF. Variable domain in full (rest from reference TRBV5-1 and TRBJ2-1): KAGVTQTPRYLIKTRGQQVTLSCSPISGHRSVSWYQQTPGQGLQFLFEYFSETQRNKGNFPGRFSGRQFSNSRSEMNVSTLELGDSALYLCASSPGGTSGSSYNEQFFGPGTRLTVL.

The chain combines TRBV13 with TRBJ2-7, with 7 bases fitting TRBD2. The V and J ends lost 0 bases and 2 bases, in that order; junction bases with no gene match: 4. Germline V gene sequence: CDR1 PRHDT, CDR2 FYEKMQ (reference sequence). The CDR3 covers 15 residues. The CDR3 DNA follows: TGTGCCAGCAGCTTAGGGACTAGCATCCCCTACGAGCAGTACTTC. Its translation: CASSLGTSIPYEQYF.

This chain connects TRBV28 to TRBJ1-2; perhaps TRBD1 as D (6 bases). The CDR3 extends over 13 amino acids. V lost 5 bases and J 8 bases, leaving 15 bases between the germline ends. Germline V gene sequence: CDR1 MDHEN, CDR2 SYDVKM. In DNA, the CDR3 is TGTGCCAGCAGTCCGGAACAGGGTGGGGGCTACACCTTC. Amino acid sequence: CASSPEQGGGYTF.

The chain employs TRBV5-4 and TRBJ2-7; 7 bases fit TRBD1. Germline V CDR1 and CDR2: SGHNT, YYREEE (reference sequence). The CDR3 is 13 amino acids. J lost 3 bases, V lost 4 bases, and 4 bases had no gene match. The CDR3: CASSRGDSYEQYF. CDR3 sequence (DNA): TGTGCCAGCAGCCGAGGGGACAGCTACGAGCAGTACTTC. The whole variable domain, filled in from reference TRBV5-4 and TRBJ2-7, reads ETGVTQSPTHLIKTRGQQVTLRCSSQSGHNTVSWYQQALGQGPQFIFQYYREEENGRGNFPPRFSGLQFPNYSSELNVNALELDDSALYLCASSRGDSYEQYFGPGTRLTVT.

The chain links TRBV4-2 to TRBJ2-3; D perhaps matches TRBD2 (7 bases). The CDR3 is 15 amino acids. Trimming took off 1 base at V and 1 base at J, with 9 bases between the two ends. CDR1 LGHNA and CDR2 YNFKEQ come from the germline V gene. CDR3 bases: TGTGCCAGCAGCCAAGGGGGGGGCCGCACAGATACGCAGTATTTT. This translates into CASSQGGGRTDTQYF.

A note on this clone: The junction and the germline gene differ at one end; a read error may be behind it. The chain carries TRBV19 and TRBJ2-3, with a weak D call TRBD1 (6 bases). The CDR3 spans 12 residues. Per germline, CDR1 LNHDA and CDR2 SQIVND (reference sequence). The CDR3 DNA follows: TGTGCCAGTAGTATTTCGACAGGTACGCAGTATTTT. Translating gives CASSISTGTQYF.

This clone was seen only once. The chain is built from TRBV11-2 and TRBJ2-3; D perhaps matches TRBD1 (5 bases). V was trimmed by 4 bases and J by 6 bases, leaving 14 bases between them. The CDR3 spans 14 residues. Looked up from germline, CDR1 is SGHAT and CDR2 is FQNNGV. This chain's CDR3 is CASSSGRTLDTQYF. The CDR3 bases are TGTGCCAGCAGCTCAGGGCGGACCCTGGATACGCAGTATTTT. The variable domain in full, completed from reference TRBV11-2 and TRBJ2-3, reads EAGVAQSPRYKIIEKRQSVAFWCNPISGHATLYWYQQILGQGPKLLIQFQNNGVVDDSQLPKDRFSAERLKGVDSTLKIQPAKLEDSAVYLCASSSGRTLDTQYFGPGTRLTVL.

This chain's CDR3 is CASSQRGSGYGETQYF. CDR3 DNA: TGCGCCAGCAGCCAACGAGGTAGCGGGTATGGGGAGACCCAGTACTTC. This sequence joins TRBV4-1 and TRBJ2-5; 7 positions match TRBD2. After removal of 2 bases from V and 5 bases from J, the junction contained 11 bases not matched to a gene. CDR1 and CDR2 (germline): MGHRA, YSYEKL. This CDR3 region has 16 residues.

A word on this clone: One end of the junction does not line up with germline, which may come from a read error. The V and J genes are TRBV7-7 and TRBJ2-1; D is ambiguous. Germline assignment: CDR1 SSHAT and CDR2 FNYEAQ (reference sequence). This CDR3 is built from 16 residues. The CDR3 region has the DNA TGTGCTAGCAGCCCCGGAGACTCAGTCCCCTACAATGAGCAGTTCTTC. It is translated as CASSPGDSVPYNEQFF.

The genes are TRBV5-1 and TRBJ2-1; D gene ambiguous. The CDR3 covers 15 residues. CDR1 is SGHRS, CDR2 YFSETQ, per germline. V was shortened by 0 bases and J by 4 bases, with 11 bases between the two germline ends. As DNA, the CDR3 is TGCGCCAGCAGCTTGGAAGTGACTGCATACAATGAGCAGTTCTTC. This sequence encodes CASSLEVTAYNEQFF.

CDR3 bases: TGTGCCTGGCGGGGGCAACAGGGGGCCAATTCACCCCTCCACTTT. This gives the protein CAWRGQQGANSPLHF. The chain links TRBV30 to TRBJ1-6; TRBD1 agrees at 9 bases. V dropped 5 bases and J dropped 7; count of bases not matched to a gene: 9. Germline CDR1 is GTSNPN and CDR2 is SVGIG (reference sequence). The CDR3 extends over 15 amino acids.

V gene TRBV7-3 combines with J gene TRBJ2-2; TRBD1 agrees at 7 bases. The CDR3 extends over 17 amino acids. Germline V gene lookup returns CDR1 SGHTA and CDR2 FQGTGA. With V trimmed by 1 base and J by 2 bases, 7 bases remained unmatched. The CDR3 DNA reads TGTGCCAGCAGCTTAAGTTCCGGGACAGTCAACACCGGGGAGCTGTTTTTT. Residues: CASSLSSGTVNTGELFF.

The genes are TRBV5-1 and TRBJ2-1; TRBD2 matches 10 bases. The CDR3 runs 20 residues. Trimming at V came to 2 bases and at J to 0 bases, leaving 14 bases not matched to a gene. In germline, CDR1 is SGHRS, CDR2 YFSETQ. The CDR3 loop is CASSFPPLAGRLDSYNEQFF. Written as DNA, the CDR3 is TGCGCCAGCAGCTTCCCCCCACTAGCGGGACGATTAGACTCCTACAATGAGCAGTTCTTC.

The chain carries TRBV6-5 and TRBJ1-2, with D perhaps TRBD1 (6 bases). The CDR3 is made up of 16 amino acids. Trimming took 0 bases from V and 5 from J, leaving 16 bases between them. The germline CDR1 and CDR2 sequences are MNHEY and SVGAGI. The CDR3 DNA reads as TGTGCCAGCAGTTACTCGGGTAGGGGGAGAGGGTATGGCTACACCTTC. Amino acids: CASSYSGRGRGYGYTF.

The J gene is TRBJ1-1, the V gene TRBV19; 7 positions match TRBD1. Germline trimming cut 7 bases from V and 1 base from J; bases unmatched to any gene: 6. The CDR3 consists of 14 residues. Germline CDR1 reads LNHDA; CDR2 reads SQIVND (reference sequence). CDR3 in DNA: TGTGCCAGTAATGAGGACAGGAGGAACACTGAAGCTTTCTTT. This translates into CASNEDRRNTEAFF.